Presented here are 17 T cell receptor beta chains from one specimen sequenced in a study of long-term antiretroviral therapy in people with HIV. At survey level, the immunoSEQ assay was run in its v3.0 version. Data came from immunoSEQ multiplex PCR; TCRdb stores just in-frame clones and leaves some out. The sample includes fewer than 45,000 clones, about 95% of them seen just once. Material: unsorted PBMCs, obtained 3.7 years after starting antiretroviral therapy. Receptor source: a woman aged 45 to 65 with HIV.

Only one count was recorded for this clone. The chain links TRBV5-1 to TRBJ1-4; no reliable D call. In germline, CDR1 is SGHRS, CDR2 YFSETQ. V was shortened by 2 bases and J by 0 bases, with 5 bases between the two germline ends. The CDR3 totals 14 residues. The CDR3 coding sequence is TGCGCCAGCAGCTTTGCAGCAACTAATGAAAAACTGTTTTTT. This encodes CASSFAATNEKLFF.

V usage is TRBV5-5 and J usage is TRBJ2-5; perhaps TRBD2 as D (5 bases). CDR1 and CDR2 from the germline V gene are SGHKS and YYEKEE (reference sequence). V lost 4 bases and J lost 1, with 11 bases in between. The CDR3 is made up of 14 amino acids. For the CDR3, the DNA is TGTGCCAGCAGCCCGAGGGTGGCCCAAGAGACCCAGTACTTC. Translating gives CASSPRVAQETQYF.

The rearrangement joins TRBV5-1 to TRBJ1-2; 7 bases line up with TRBD1. The germline gives CDR1 SGHRS, CDR2 YFSETQ. The CDR3 is 14 amino acids. J lost 2 bases, V lost 4 bases, and 5 bases had no gene match. For the CDR3, the DNA is TGCGCCAGCAGCCCCCGGGACAGAAACTATGGCTACACCTTC. Its translation: CASSPRDRNYGYTF.

The chain carries TRBV6-4 and TRBJ2-1, with TRBD2 identical over 8 bases. CDR1 and CDR2 from the germline V gene are MRHNA and SNTAGT. The CDR3 sequence is 15 residues long. The trim removed 3 bases at V and 9 bases at J, leaving 10 bases unmatched. For the CDR3, the DNA is TGTGCCAGCAGTGAAAAGGCGGGGGGCCTGGGTGAGCAGTTCTTC. Translated, it gives CASSEKAGGLGEQFF.

The chain links TRBV7-2 to TRBJ2-1; D may match TRBD1 or TRBD2 (6 bases each). The germline gives CDR1 SGHTA, CDR2 FQGNSA. This CDR3 spans 14 amino acids. V was shortened by 0 bases and J by 6 bases, with 9 bases between the two germline ends. In DNA, the CDR3 is TGTGCCAGCAGCTTAGCTGGAGGGGGCAATGAGCAGTTCTTC. This gives the protein CASSLAGGGNEQFF.

V usage is TRBV7-3 and J usage is TRBJ1-1; D may be TRBD1 (5 bases). The CDR3 is 15 amino acids. Germline CDR1 is SGHTA and CDR2 is FQGTGA. Trimming took 4 bases from V and 0 from J, leaving 12 bases between them. The CDR3 DNA is TGTGCCAGCAGCTCCCGGGGCGGTATGAACACTGAAGCTTTCTTT. Translated: CASSSRGGMNTEAFF.

The chain joins TRBV19 to TRBJ1-2; weak D call: TRBD1 (6 bases). Germline V lookup: CDR1 LNHDA, CDR2 SQIVND (reference sequence). The CDR3 sequence is 17 residues long. The V gene lost 6 bases and the J gene lost 4 bases, with 24 bases spanning the gap. The CDR3 reads CASSPRGSMRGSYGYTF. In nucleotides, the CDR3 is TGTGCCAGTAGCCCCAGGGGCTCCATGCGGGGGAGCTATGGCTACACCTTC.

This chain links TRBV11-3 with TRBJ2-2; perhaps TRBD1 as D (5 bases). The germline CDR1 and CDR2 sequences are SGHNT and YENEEA. The CDR3 loop spans 16 amino acids. V was pared by 5 bases and J by 2 bases, with 15 bases between. This CDR3 is CASSAQDIRNTGELFF. CDR3 DNA: TGTGCCAGCAGCGCCCAGGACATTAGAAACACCGGGGAGCTGTTTTTT.

The chain has TRBV5-1 and TRBJ2-5, with D possibly matching TRBD2 (5 bases). Germline V gene sequence: CDR1 SGHRS, CDR2 YFSETQ. This CDR3 has 14 residues. V was cut by 0 bases and J by 0 bases, with 6 bases left in between. In DNA form, the CDR3 reads TGCGCCAGCAGCTTGGGGACTTACCAAGAGACCCAGTACTTC. Translation: CASSLGTYQETQYF.

CDR3 region: CASSLGTGGDSPLHF. As DNA, the CDR3 is TGTGCCAGCAGCTTAGGGACAGGGGGTGATTCACCCCTCCACTTT. The genes are TRBV7-9 and TRBJ1-6, with TRBD1 identical over 10 bases. Germline CDR1 reads SEHNR; CDR2 reads FQNEAQ (reference sequence). CDR3 length: 15 residues. The trim removed 1 base at V and 8 bases at J, leaving 2 bases unmatched.

The J gene is TRBJ2-2, the V gene TRBV6-6, with D possibly matching TRBD1 (6 bases). This CDR3 contains 16 residues. Trimming left V 8 bases short and J 4 bases short, with 20 bases between. Germline CDR1 is MNHNY and CDR2 is SVGAGI (reference sequence). For the CDR3, the DNA is TGTGCCAGCGGACCCCGGGGCCTACAGGGCACCGGGGAGCTGTTTTTT. Its protein is CASGPRGLQGTGELFF.

The chain recombines TRBV7-2 with TRBJ1-4, with D possibly matching TRBD1 (6 bases). V gave up 1 base and J gave up 7 bases, with 13 bases separating them. The germline V gene encodes CDR1 SGHTA and CDR2 FQGNSA. The CDR3 totals 15 residues. This chain's CDR3 is CASSLVRGAGEKLFF. DNA for the CDR3: TGTGCCAGCAGCTTAGTTCGGGGGGCTGGTGAAAAACTGTTTTTT. Full variable domain (missing parts from reference TRBV7-2 and TRBJ1-4): GAGVSQSPSNKVTEKGKDVELRCDPISGHTALYWYRQSLGQGLEFLIYFQGNSAPDKSGLPSDRFSAERTGGSVSTLTIQRTQQEDSAVYLCASSLVRGAGEKLFFGSGTQLSVL.

This sequence joins TRBV10-2 and TRBJ1-2; possibly TRBD1 for D (5 bases). This CDR3 is 19 amino acids long. Germline CDR1 and CDR2: WSHSY and SAAADI. Trimming shortened V by 3 bases and J by 1 base, and 24 bases separated the two germline ends. The CDR3 loop is CASSDPPPKGRWGNYGYTF. The CDR3, as DNA: TGCGCCAGCAGTGATCCCCCCCCAAAGGGGCGGTGGGGTAACTATGGCTACACCTTC.

V usage is TRBV6-5 and J usage is TRBJ2-3, with TRBD2 matching over 8 bases. V was pared by 6 bases and J by 4 bases, with 6 bases of the junction left unmatched. CDR1 and CDR2 from the germline V gene are MNHEY and SVGAGI. The CDR3 loop spans 14 amino acids. The CDR3 region is CASSGGALSDTQYF. The CDR3 DNA reads as TGTGCCAGCAGCGGGGGGGCCCTCTCAGATACGCAGTATTTT.

This clone was detected once. The CDR3, as DNA: TGTGCCAGTAAATGGTACATGGACGAAGTTCAGCCCCAGCATTTT. It codes for CASKWYMDEVQPQHF. The V call is TRBV19, the J call TRBJ1-5; D uncertain. V lost 7 bases and J 6 bases, leaving 19 bases between the germline ends. The CDR3 is 15 residues long. CDR1 LNHDA and CDR2 SQIVND come from the germline V gene (reference sequence).

The chain joins TRBV14 to TRBJ1-2, with D perhaps TRBD1 (5 bases). V was trimmed by 5 bases and J by 8 bases, leaving 12 bases between them. CDR3 length: 12 residues. Germline CDR1 reads SGHDN; CDR2 reads FVKESK. CDR3 residues: CASSSGGEGYTF. CDR3 nucleotides: TGTGCCAGCAGCTCGGGAGGGGAGGGCTACACCTTC.

The chain links TRBV2 to TRBJ1-6; D uncertain. This CDR3 is 16 amino acids long. The ends were cut back, 6 bases at V and 0 bases at J, with 12 bases in the middle. Germline CDR1 SNHLY, CDR2 FYNNEI. The CDR3 coding sequence is TGTGCCAGCAGGGGCGGGTTGAGCTCCTATAATTCACCCCTCCACTTT. This encodes CASRGGLSSYNSPLHF. Complete variable domain (other parts from reference TRBV2 and TRBJ1-6): EPEVTQTPSHQVTQMGQEVILRCVPISNHLYFYWYRQILGQKVEFLVSFYNNEISEKSEIFDDQFSVERPDGSNFTLKIRSTKLEDSAMYFCASRGGLSSYNSPLHFGNGTRLTVT.